This TCR beta chain was documented in a study of lymphopenia after photon versus proton radiotherapy. A word on this clone: Its antigen is not known.

Study-level findings and limits: Relative stability marked proton patients; photon patients lost diversity and naive cells. A bigger post-nadir fall in TCR diversity correlated inversely with survival time in deceased patients.

The repertoire was sequenced with immunoSEQ multiplex PCR; TCRdb's copy has only in-frame clones and lacks some. The table lists 17,000 or so clones, more than 85% of them singletons. The V end lost 5 bases, the J end lost 2 bases, and 9 bases lay between the germline ends. CDR3 length equals 13 residues. The germline gives CDR1 MNHEY, CDR2 SVGAGI. The sample consisted of peripheral blood, taken from a patient treated with proton-based radiotherapy. This receptor was taken from a man between 65 and 79 years old with pancreatic cancer. The chain recombines TRBV6-5 with TRBJ1-2; D unresolved. Written as DNA, the CDR3 is TGTGCCAGCAGTCACGACACCAACTATGGCTACACCTTC. It encodes CASSHDTNYGYTF.